These 15 T cell receptor beta chains share one sample of origin, sequenced in a study of T-cell reconstitution after alpha-beta-depleted transplantation in children listed by TCRdb under 2016. Read against the paper, the sample's treatment or condition label means: allogeneic hematopoietic cell transplantation with graft depleted of TCRalphabeta T cells and CD19 B cells. Library preparation employed PCR. Instrument on record: Illumina HiSeq 2500. TCR library preparation used molecular barcoding, with unique molecular identifiers applied to normalize quantification of the TCRbeta repertoire. In TCRdb, the public reads were trimmed at Q25 with fastp and aligned with MiXCR, with productive beta chains retained. One record per CDR3 amino acid sequence lists the most common genes and DNA. This sample lists 700,000 to 950,000 distinct CDR3 sequences; about 15% were detected once. Approximately 5% of the sample is taken by the ten largest.

Material: PBMCs, mostly from graft donor cells, obtained 360 days after TCRalphabeta/CD19-depleted stem cell transplant. The source is a male patient aged 10 to 17 who had a stem cell transplant for acute lymphoblastic leukemia, so the T cells may come from the graft donor.

This clonotype was seen at least ten times. The genes are TRBV7-9 and TRBJ2-7, with unresolved D. The germline V and J ends were trimmed by 4 bases and 3 bases, with 10 bases remaining between them. Per germline, CDR1 SEHNR and CDR2 FQNEAQ (reference sequence). The CDR3 runs to 13 residues. CDR3 protein: CASSSDPGYEQYF. The CDR3 bases are TGTGCCAGCAGCTCGGACCCCGGCTACGAGCAGTACTTC.

The chain employs TRBV7-2 and TRBJ2-3, with TRBD2 matching 7 bases. V lost 1 base and J lost 2; bases outside the gene matches: 9. Germline V CDR1 and CDR2: SGHTA, FQGNSA. The CDR3 covers 17 residues. This chain's CDR3 is CASSLVGLAVYTDTQYF. For the CDR3, the DNA is TGTGCCAGCAGCTTAGTAGGCCTAGCGGTTTACACAGATACGCAGTATTTT.

The J gene is TRBJ2-1, the V gene TRBV5-1; possibly TRBD1 for D (5 bases). CDR3 length: 15 amino acids. CDR1 is SGHRS, CDR2 YFSETQ, per germline. Trimming removed 2 bases at V and 4 bases at J, with 13 bases between. The CDR3 region is CASSFQGLPYNEQFF. CDR3 DNA: TGCGCCAGCAGCTTTCAGGGCCTCCCTTACAATGAGCAGTTCTTC.

The sample holds a few counts of this clonotype. The chain carries TRBV24-1 and TRBJ2-3; 8 bases map to TRBD2. V dropped 3 bases and J dropped 13; count of bases not matched to a gene: 14. The V gene's germline CDR1 is KGHDR and CDR2 SFDVKD. The CDR3 totals 15 residues. CDR3 protein: CATSDPRNSSGRKYF. The CDR3 nucleotides read TGTGCCACCAGTGATCCCAGAAACTCTAGCGGGCGCAAGTATTTT.

In its sample, this clonotype was seen a few times. The chain recombines TRBV5-1 with TRBJ2-2; D possibly matches TRBD1 or TRBD2 (5 bases each). Per the germline V gene, CDR1 is SGHRS and CDR2 is YFSETQ. V dropped 3 bases and J dropped 6 bases, with 15 bases sitting between them. CDR3 length equals 15 residues. CDR3 region: CASSSGIVGAGELFF. Here the CDR3 DNA reads TGCGCCAGCAGCTCCGGAATTGTGGGGGCCGGGGAGCTGTTTTTT.

The CDR3 nucleotides are TGTGCCAGCGGTTTAGCGGAGCCCTCCTACGAGCAGTACTTC. Its protein product is CASGLAEPSYEQYF. The rearrangement uses TRBV3-1 and TRBJ2-7; perhaps TRBD2 as D (6 bases). The ends were cut back, 8 bases at V and 0 bases at J, with 14 bases in the middle. Germline-derived CDR1 and CDR2 are LGHDT and YNNKEL (reference sequence). The CDR3 has 14 amino acids.

In its sample, this clonotype was seen a few times. This chain connects TRBV29-1 to TRBJ2-1; 7 nucleotides line up with TRBD2. The V gene end was trimmed by 1 base and the J gene end by 1 base; junction bases not matched to a gene: 1. CDR3 length: 14 residues. Germline lookup yields CDR1 SQVTM and CDR2 ANQGSEA. The CDR3 DNA is TGCAGCGTTGAAGGGCGGGAGTCCTACAATGAGCAGTTCTTC. Translated: CSVEGRESYNEQFF.

This clonotype was found a few times. The chain carries TRBV9 and TRBJ1-1, with TRBD1 matching 10 bases. The germline gives CDR1 SGDLS, CDR2 YYNGEE. The V segment lost 4 bases and the J segment 6 bases; nucleotides outside the gene matches: 15. The CDR3 has 17 residues. The CDR3 reads CASSLPGQGLSSAEAFF. The CDR3 bases are TGTGCCAGCAGCCTACCGGGACAGGGGTTATCTAGCGCTGAAGCTTTCTTT.

This clonotype was detected a few times. This sequence joins TRBV12-5 and TRBJ2-1, with no clear D. Looked up from germline, CDR1 is LGHNT and CDR2 is FRNRAP. V gave up 6 bases and J gave up 0 bases, with 15 bases separating them. This CDR3 is built from 16 residues. Here the CDR3 DNA reads TGTGCTAGTGGCCATCCTCCGGGCCTCTCCTACAATGAGCAGTTCTTC. Translating it yields CASGHPPGLSYNEQFF.

This clonotype has a handful of counts. The chain uses TRBV12-3 or TRBV12-4 and TRBJ2-3, with no clear D. The V gene lost 6 bases and the J gene lost 6 bases, with 16 bases spanning the gap. CDR3 size: 14 residues. The CDR3 sequence: CASSPNPPPDTQYF. Here the CDR3 DNA reads TGTGCCAGCAGCCCGAATCCCCCTCCGGATACGCAGTATTTT.

In this sample, this clonotype turned up a few times. The V and J genes are TRBV29-1 and TRBJ2-3; TRBD1 or TRBD2 may be the D gene (7 bases each). Germline CDR1 reads SQVTM; CDR2 reads ANQGSEA. CDR3 size: 14 residues. V lost 6 bases and J 1 base, leaving 14 bases between the germline ends. CDR3 DNA: TGCAGCGTCAGGGGGGGAGTCGGCACAGATACGCAGTATTTT. Translated, it gives CSVRGGVGTDTQYF.

The V call is TRBV11-3, the J call TRBJ2-5, with 12 bases fitting TRBD2. V was pared by 3 bases and J by 2 bases, with 4 bases of the junction left unmatched. Germline V gene lookup returns CDR1 SGHNT and CDR2 YENEEA. The CDR3 covers 16 residues. The CDR3 region has the DNA TGTGCCAGCAGCTTCAGACTAGCGGGAGAGCAAGAGACCCAGTACTTC. Residues: CASSFRLAGEQETQYF.

The chain employs TRBV4-2 and TRBJ1-4; TRBD1 agrees at 7 bases. With V trimmed by 4 bases and J by 8 bases, 10 bases remained unmatched. CDR1 LGHNA and CDR2 YNFKEQ come from the germline V gene. The CDR3 has 15 residues. CDR3 bases: TGTGCCAGCAGCCCCTCCGGGACAGAGAGGGAAAAACTGTTTTTT. Amino acids: CASSPSGTEREKLFF.

In its sample, this clonotype was seen a few times. The V and J genes are TRBV20-1 and TRBJ2-7; tentatively, D is TRBD1 (6 bases). Trimming took 5 bases from V and 0 from J, leaving 14 bases between them. The germline V gene encodes CDR1 DFQATT and CDR2 SNEGSKA (reference sequence). The CDR3 runs to 14 residues. The CDR3 bases are TGCAGTGCTCCCGGGACACTGAACTCCTACGAGCAGTACTTC. Its translation: CSAPGTLNSYEQYF.

The chain uses TRBV11-2 and TRBJ2-3; 7 bases line up with TRBD1. The CDR3 sequence is 14 residues long. The germline CDR1 and CDR2 sequences are SGHAT and FQNNGV. Losses at the gene ends were 4 bases for V and 2 bases for J; bases not matched to a gene: 3. The CDR3 loop is CASSSGQPTDTQYF. As DNA, the CDR3 is TGTGCCAGCAGCTCGGGACAGCCCACAGATACGCAGTATTTT. Full variable domain (outside the CDR3, taken from reference TRBV11-2 and TRBJ2-3): EAGVAQSPRYKIIEKRQSVAFWCNPISGHATLYWYQQILGQGPKLLIQFQNNGVVDDSQLPKDRFSAERLKGVDSTLKIQPAKLEDSAVYLCASSSGQPTDTQYFGPGTRLTVL.